This T cell receptor beta chain originates from a study of cytomegalovirus exposure and HLA in healthy donors. The PCR contained 60 Vbeta and 13 Jbeta primers. Data came from immunoSEQ multiplex PCR; TCRdb stores just in-frame clones and leaves some out. The sample lists 110,000 to 150,000 clones; roughly 80% were seen once. The germline V gene has CDR1 MNHNS and CDR2 SASEGT. This CDR3 is built from 15 residues. Trimming left V 5 bases short and J 4 bases short, with 18 bases between. The sequence came from a female donor in good health and CMV-seronegative. The sample taken for sequencing was PBMCs. V usage is TRBV6-1 and J usage is TRBJ2-7, with D perhaps matching TRBD2 (6 bases). The CDR3 protein is CASSFLGGSGYEQYF. CDR3 nucleotides: TGTGCCAGCAGTTTCCTCGGGGGATCCGGGTACGAGCAGTACTTC.